A single TCR beta chain is shown here with its context. The target antigen is unknown. This sample was taken from a study of T cells expressing NK-cell markers. Study-level points and caveats: In about six donors, dominant CD3+CD56+NKG2C+ clones formed roughly 1.0-7.5% of CD8+ cells. In a handful of donors, dominant clonotypes made up 28.3-60.1% of CD3+CD56-NKG2C+ cells.

The germline CDR1 and CDR2 sequences are SGHRS and YFSETQ. This CDR3 region has 16 residues. Following a re-call of the 5' RACE reads, TCRdb has one entry per CDR3 protein and lacks DNA. Its listing shows a few hundred thousand distinct CDR3 sequences. The rearrangement links TRBV5-1 to TRBJ1-3; TCRdb's D call of TRBD1 is untestable without DNA. The receptor comes from a woman between 50 and 59 years old in good health. The specimen was blood T cells: a sorted CD56 or NKG2C T cell subset, CD4+ or CD8+ T cells, or bulk PBMC T cells (not recorded which). The CDR3 spells CASRPPGDSSGNTIYF.